What follows are 24 T cell receptor beta chains derived from one specimen sequenced in a study of identical twins. TCRdb analysed the 5' RACE reads with MiXCR anew, one entry per CDR3 protein. The data hold about 530,000 distinct CDR3 sequences, with about a fifth observed a single time. These data are also associated with another study on yellow fever vaccine responses in identical twins.

The sample taken for sequencing was CD4+ T cells sorted from blood. Source of these receptors: a woman aged 18-29 years in good health.

This clonotype was seen more than once but under ten times. V is TRBV19 and J is TRBJ2-5; D uncertain. The CDR3 has 13 amino acids. The germline V gene encodes CDR1 LNHDA and CDR2 SQIVND (reference sequence). V lost 5 bases and J 2 bases, leaving 9 bases between the germline ends. In DNA form, the CDR3 reads TGTGCCAGTAGTCCGGTTGGTCAAGAGACCCAGTACTTC. Its protein product is CASSPVGQETQYF.

CDR3 loop: CASNEGSLNTGELFF. The CDR3 nucleotides read TGTGCCAGCAACGAAGGGTCATTGAACACCGGGGAGCTGTTTTTT. The gene calls are TRBV2 and TRBJ2-2; D is unclear. The CDR3 consists of 15 residues. CDR1 and CDR2 (germline): SNHLY, FYNNEI. Trimming cost V 7 bases and J 1 base, with 13 bases left between them.

This chain joins TRBV9 and TRBJ2-2; either TRBD1 or TRBD2 may fit D (5 bases each). The CDR3 has 16 residues. From germline, CDR1 is SGDLS and CDR2 YYNGEE. V was trimmed by 7 bases and J by 4 bases, leaving 20 bases between them. The CDR3 reads CASSHGAGGTTGELFF. CDR3 nucleotide sequence: TGTGCCAGCTCGCATGGGGCAGGAGGAACCACCGGGGAGCTGTTTTTT. The entire variable domain, with the rest obtained from reference TRBV9 and TRBJ2-2, is as follows: DSGVTQTPKHLITATGQRVTLRCSPRSGDLSVYWYQQSLDQGLQFLIQYYNGEERAKGNILERFSAQQFPDLHSELNLSSLELGDSALYFCASSHGAGGTTGELFFGEGSRLTVL.

V usage is TRBV7-2 and J usage is TRBJ2-1; D is ambiguous. Germline CDR1 and CDR2: SGHTA and FQGNSA. This CDR3 has 11 residues. Trimming removed 6 bases at V and 8 bases at J, with 8 bases between. This CDR3 reads CASRISHEQFF. Written as DNA, the CDR3 is TGTGCCAGCAGGATTAGTCATGAGCAGTTCTTC.

The gene calls are TRBV29-1 and TRBJ2-1, with 9 bases identical to TRBD1. With 7 bases clipped from V and 1 base from J, the junction kept 2 bases outside the gene matches. Germline V gives CDR1 SQVTM, CDR2 ANQGSEA. The CDR3 loop spans 13 amino acids. CDR3 in amino acids: CSADRGSYNEQFF. The CDR3 nucleotides read TGCAGCGCGGACAGGGGATCCTACAATGAGCAGTTCTTC.

This clonotype was counted between two and nine times. V is TRBV5-1 and J is TRBJ2-5; D is uncertain. The CDR3 runs to 14 residues. CDR1 SGHRS and CDR2 YFSETQ come from the germline V gene. Between the trimmed V and J ends, which lost 4 bases and 1 base, there was a span of 11 bases. CDR3 nucleotides: TGCGCCAGCAGCCAACCGACAAGCCAAGAGACCCAGTACTTC. As protein: CASSQPTSQETQYF.

This CDR3 reads CASSEGGSQPQHF. The DNA of the CDR3 is TGTGCCAGCAGTGAGGGAGGGAGCCAGCCCCAGCATTTT. The rearrangement joins TRBV2 to TRBJ1-5; no clear D gene. CDR1 and CDR2 (germline): SNHLY, FYNNEI. The V end was cut by 3 bases, the J end by 7 bases, with 10 bases between. The CDR3 spans 13 residues.

The chain is built from TRBV12-3 or TRBV12-4 and TRBJ2-3; 8 nucleotides agree with TRBD2. The CDR3 consists of 15 residues. Losses at the gene ends were 1 base for V and 5 bases for J; bases not matched to a gene: 5. The CDR3 nucleotides are TGTGCCAGCAGTTTAGGGGTAGCGGGGCTAGATACGCAGTATTTT. Amino acids: CASSLGVAGLDTQYF.

This clonotype showed up just a few times. The J gene is TRBJ2-5, the V gene TRBV29-1, with 7 bases identical to TRBD1. The germline V gene has CDR1 SQVTM and CDR2 ANQGSEA. The CDR3 covers 13 residues. V gave up 2 bases and J gave up 4 bases; unmatched junction bases: 4. DNA of the CDR3: TGCAGCGTTGAAACGAACAGGGGAGAGACCCAGTACTTC. Protein product: CSVETNRGETQYF.

This clonotype was counted a few times. The rearrangement joins TRBV12-3 or TRBV12-4 to TRBJ2-2, with 9 bases lining up with TRBD1. This CDR3 has 16 amino acids. V lost 5 bases, J lost 3 bases, and 7 bases stayed unmatched. The DNA for the CDR3 is TGTGCCAGCAGTAACACCGGGACAGGGTACACCGGGGAGCTGTTTTTT. Residues: CASSNTGTGYTGELFF.

This chain links TRBV20-1 with TRBJ2-7; D may be TRBD2 (6 bases). The CDR3 is 14 residues long. The germline V gene has CDR1 DFQATT and CDR2 SNEGSKA (reference sequence). The V end was cut by 4 bases, the J end by 2 bases, with 15 bases between. CDR3 amino acids: CSATGTSVPYEQYF. CDR3 coding DNA: TGCAGTGCTACAGGGACTTCAGTGCCCTACGAGCAGTACTTC.

This clonotype was detected only a few times. The chain has TRBV12-3 or TRBV12-4 and TRBJ2-2; 7 bases are shared with TRBD2. V dropped 3 bases and J dropped 5; count of bases not matched to a gene: 12. This CDR3 is built from 17 residues. The CDR3 loop is CASSFTPGGWSTGELFF. The CDR3 DNA is TGTGCCAGCAGTTTCACCCCCGGGGGGTGGTCGACCGGGGAGCTGTTTTTT.

J is TRBJ1-2 and V is TRBV2; D is ambiguous. Trimming cost V 6 bases and J 3 bases, with 5 bases left between them. This CDR3 has 11 amino acids. CDR1 and CDR2 (germline): SNHLY, FYNNEI. The CDR3 spells CASRADYGYTF. CDR3 DNA: TGTGCCAGCAGGGCGGACTATGGCTACACCTTC.

The gene calls are TRBV7-9 and TRBJ2-1, with D hard to call. Trimming removed 4 bases from V and 12 bases from J, with 13 bases in between. Germline V gene data show CDR1 as SEHNR and CDR2 as FQNEAQ (reference sequence). The CDR3 extends over 12 amino acids. The DNA of the CDR3 is TGTGCCAGCAGCTCCTCCGCGCCCCCGCAGTTCTTC. Its translation is CASSSSAPPQFF.

V usage is TRBV4-1 and J usage is TRBJ1-1, with a possible D match to TRBD1 (6 bases). From germline, CDR1 is MGHRA and CDR2 YSYEKL. The ends were cut back, 5 bases at V and 10 bases at J, with 17 bases in the middle. The CDR3 contains 13 residues. The CDR3, as DNA: TGCGCCAGCAGCGGCTCGGGGGGGCCGGGAGCTTTCTTT. It yields the protein CASSGSGGPGAFF.

This clonotype was detected only a few times. The gene calls are TRBV29-1 and TRBJ2-1; maybe TRBD2 (7 bases). CDR3 size: 14 residues. V was trimmed by 4 bases and J by 5 bases, leaving 15 bases between them. CDR1 and CDR2 (germline): SQVTM, ANQGSEA. The CDR3 here is CSVGWGGADNEQFF. The CDR3 DNA follows: TGCAGCGTTGGGTGGGGGGGCGCGGACAATGAGCAGTTCTTC.

This clonotype has a handful of counts. V usage is TRBV7-8 and J usage is TRBJ2-7; D is possibly TRBD1 (6 bases). CDR1 and CDR2 from the germline V gene are SGHVS and FQNEAQ. The V end lost 1 base, the J end lost 9 bases, and 16 bases lay between the germline ends. CDR3 length equals 14 residues. In DNA form, the CDR3 reads TGTGCCAGCAGCTTAGTTGGGGGACAATCAGGGCAGTACTTC. It translates to CASSLVGGQSGQYF.

The sample holds a few counts of this clonotype. The chain employs TRBV10-3 and TRBJ1-1, with D hard to call. In germline, CDR1 is ENHRY, CDR2 SYGVKD. V gave up 7 bases and J gave up 3 bases, with 6 bases separating them. CDR3 length: 11 residues. The CDR3 region has the DNA TGTGCCATCACCACAGACACTGAAGCTTTCTTT. Its protein product is CAITTDTEAFF.

This clonotype was found a few times. The V call is TRBV12-3 or TRBV12-4, the J call TRBJ2-2; D may be TRBD1 or TRBD2 (5 bases each). V lost 7 bases, J lost 9 bases, and 18 bases lay in between. The CDR3 is made up of 14 amino acids. CDR3 region: CASTPGDGTRELFF. CDR3 nucleotide sequence: TGTGCCAGCACCCCCGGGGACGGAACCCGGGAGCTGTTTTTT.

In its sample, this clonotype was seen a few times. The chain combines TRBV6-1 with TRBJ2-1; 10 nucleotides agree with TRBD2. The CDR3 spans 16 residues. Germline CDR1 and CDR2: MNHNS and SASEGT. V was pared by 4 bases and J by 5 bases, with 8 bases of the junction left unmatched. CDR3 sequence (DNA): TGTGCCAGCAGTGGCCCTAGCGGGGGACAAAACAATGAGCAGTTCTTC. Its protein is CASSGPSGGQNNEQFF.

The chain has TRBV14 and TRBJ2-3; D is possibly TRBD1 (5 bases). The CDR3 extends over 14 amino acids. The V gene's germline CDR1 is SGHDN and CDR2 FVKESK. Deletions cut 3 bases from V and 2 bases from J, with 9 bases between. The CDR3 reads CASSQQGFTDTQYF. CDR3 DNA sequence: TGTGCCAGCAGCCAGCAGGGATTCACAGATACGCAGTATTTT.

J is TRBJ2-5 and V is TRBV7-9; no clear D. The CDR3 totals 14 residues. Trimming removed 4 bases from V and 1 base from J, with 10 bases in between. Germline loops: CDR1 SEHNR, CDR2 FQNEAQ (reference sequence). For the CDR3, the DNA is TGTGCCAGCAGCTCCCTAACAATCCAAGAGACCCAGTACTTC. It translates to CASSSLTIQETQYF.

This clonotype has just a few counts. V is TRBV7-2 and J is TRBJ2-4; 10 positions agree with TRBD2. The CDR3 runs to 13 residues. V was clipped by 6 bases and J by 11 bases; unmatched bases: 7. Per the germline V gene, CDR1 is SGHTA and CDR2 is FQGNSA. The CDR3 region has the DNA TGTGCCAGCAGAAGAGCGGGAGGGGCTTTTCAGTACTTC. Protein sequence: CASRRAGGAFQYF.

The CDR3, as DNA: TGTGCCAGCAGTGATCAGGGGGCCCTCTCCTACGAGCAGTACTTC. It encodes CASSDQGALSYEQYF. This chain uses TRBV2 with TRBJ2-7, with TRBD1 matching over 8 bases. The CDR3 totals 15 residues. The V and J ends lost 3 bases and 0 bases, in that order; junction bases with no gene match: 4. Per germline, CDR1 SNHLY and CDR2 FYNNEI.